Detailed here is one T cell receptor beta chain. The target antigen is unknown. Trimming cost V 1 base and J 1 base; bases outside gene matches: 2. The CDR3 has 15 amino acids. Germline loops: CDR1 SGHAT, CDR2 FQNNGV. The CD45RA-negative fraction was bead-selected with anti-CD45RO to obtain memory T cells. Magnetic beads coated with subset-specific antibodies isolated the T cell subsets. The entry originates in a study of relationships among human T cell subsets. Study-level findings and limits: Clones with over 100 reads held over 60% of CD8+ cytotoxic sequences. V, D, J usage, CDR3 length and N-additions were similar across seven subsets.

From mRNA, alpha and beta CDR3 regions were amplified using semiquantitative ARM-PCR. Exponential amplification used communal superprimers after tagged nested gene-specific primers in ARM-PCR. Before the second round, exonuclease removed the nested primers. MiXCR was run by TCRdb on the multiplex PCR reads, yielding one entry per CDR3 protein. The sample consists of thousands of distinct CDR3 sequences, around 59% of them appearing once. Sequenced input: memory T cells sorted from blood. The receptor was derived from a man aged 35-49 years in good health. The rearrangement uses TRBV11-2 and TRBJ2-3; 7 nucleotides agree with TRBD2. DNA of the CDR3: TGTGCCAGCAGCTTAGGAACTAGCGGCACAGATACGCAGTATTTT. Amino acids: CASSLGTSGTDTQYF.